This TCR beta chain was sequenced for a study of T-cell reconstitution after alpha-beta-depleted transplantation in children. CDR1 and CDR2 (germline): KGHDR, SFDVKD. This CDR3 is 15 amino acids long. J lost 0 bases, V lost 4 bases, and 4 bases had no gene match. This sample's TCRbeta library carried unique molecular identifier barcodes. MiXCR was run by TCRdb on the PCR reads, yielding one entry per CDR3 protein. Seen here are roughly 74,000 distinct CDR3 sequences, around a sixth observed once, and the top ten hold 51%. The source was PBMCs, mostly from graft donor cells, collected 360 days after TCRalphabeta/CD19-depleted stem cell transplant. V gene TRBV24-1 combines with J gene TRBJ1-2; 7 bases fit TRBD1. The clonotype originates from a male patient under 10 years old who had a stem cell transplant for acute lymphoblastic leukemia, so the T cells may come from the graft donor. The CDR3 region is CATSDAGTANYGYTF. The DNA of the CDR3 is TGTGCCACCAGTGACGCCGGGACAGCTAACTATGGCTACACCTTC.